In this sample, the clone carrying this T cell receptor beta chain turned up a few times. Antigen specificity is unknown. This CDR3 is 16 amino acids long. V was pared by 2 bases and J by 0 bases, with 11 bases between. Germline CDR1 is SGHTA and CDR2 is FQGTGA. Everyone who gave samples was a healthy Caucasian. This sample is drawn from a study of identical twins. Study outcomes and limitations: Alpha sequences that were out-of-frame and twin-shared showed an excess of low generation probability. Weaker excess twin sharing was seen among beta out-of-frame sequences.

Addition of a universal primer site occurred through template switching, and cDNA carried unique molecular identifiers. TCRdb fed the 5' RACE reads into MiXCR, producing one record per CDR3 protein. The sample consists of approximately 230,000 distinct CDR3 sequences, 11% to 15% of them appearing once. Source material: memory (CD45RO+) T cells sorted from blood. The source is a woman aged 18-35 years in good health. The rearrangement uses TRBV7-3 and TRBJ1-5; D unclear. The CDR3 sequence is CASSLGIGDSNQPQHF. The DNA for the CDR3 is TGTGCCAGCAGCTTAGGGATCGGGGATAGCAATCAGCCCCAGCATTTT.